This T cell receptor beta chain emerged from a study of OX40 agonist ivuxolimab in advanced cancers. Sequenced by immunoSEQ multiplex PCR; TCRdb stores in-frame clones only, minus some. The table records nearly 50,000 clones, roughly 91% of them present only once. Per the germline V gene, CDR1 is SEHNR and CDR2 is FQNEAQ (reference sequence). This CDR3 region has 16 residues. The V gene lost 5 bases and the J gene lost 4 bases, with 18 bases spanning the gap. The V call is TRBV7-9, the J call TRBJ1-3; D not certain. The source of this sequence is an adult with an advanced solid tumor such as melanoma, head and neck, liver or kidney cancer. The sample here was CD4+ or CD8+ T cells sorted from blood, taken in a trial of the OX40 agonist ivuxolimab. CDR3 DNA sequence: TGTGCCAGCAGCCTCCGGACCGACCTGGGGGGAAACACCATATATTTT. Amino acid sequence: CASSLRTDLGGNTIYF.